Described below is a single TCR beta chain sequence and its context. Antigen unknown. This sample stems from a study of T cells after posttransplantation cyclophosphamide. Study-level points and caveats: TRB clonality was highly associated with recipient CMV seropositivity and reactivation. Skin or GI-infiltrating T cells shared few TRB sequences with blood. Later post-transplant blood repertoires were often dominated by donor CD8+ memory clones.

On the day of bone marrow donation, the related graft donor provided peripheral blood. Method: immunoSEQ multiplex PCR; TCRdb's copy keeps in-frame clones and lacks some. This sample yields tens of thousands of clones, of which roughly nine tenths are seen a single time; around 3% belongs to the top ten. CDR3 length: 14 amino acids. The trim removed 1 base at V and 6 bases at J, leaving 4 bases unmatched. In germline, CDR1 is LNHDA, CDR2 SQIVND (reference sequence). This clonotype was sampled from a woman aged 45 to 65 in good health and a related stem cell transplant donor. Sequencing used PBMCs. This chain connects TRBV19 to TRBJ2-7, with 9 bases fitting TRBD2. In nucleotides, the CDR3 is TGTGCCAGTAGTATAGGGGGACTAGCAGGCGAGCAGTACTTC. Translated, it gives CASSIGGLAGEQYF. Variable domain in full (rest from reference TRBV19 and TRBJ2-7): DGGITQSPKYLFRKEGQNVTLSCEQNLNHDAMYWYRQDPGQGLRLIYYSQIVNDFQKGDIAEGYSVSREKKESFPLTVTSAQKNPTAFYLCASSIGGLAGEQYFGPGTRLTVT.